Each of the 32 T cell receptor beta chains below was sequenced from the same sample in a study of regulatory T cells in long-lasting Graves disease. The time point was: newly diagnosed GD, antithyroid drugs for less than 3 months. Construction of the TCR library relied on RNA isolated from PBMCs. Sequencing libraries for TCR beta were prepared with iRepertoire HTBI primers and Arm-PCR of CDR3 regions. TCRdb used MiXCR to reprocess the multiplex PCR reads, holding one entry per CDR3 protein. The data hold just over 600,000 distinct CDR3 sequences, with roughly 16% observed a single time. The sample was also linked to a second study, of T cells in Graves' hyperthyroidism and ophthalmopathy.

The material was peripheral blood mononuclear cells (PBMCs), obtained at new diagnosis, from a patient treated with antithyroid drugs. The receptors stem from a woman in her thirties with Graves disease.

There are many counts of this clonotype. V and J are TRBV11-2 and TRBJ2-3; possibly TRBD2 for D (6 bases). The CDR3 runs to 14 residues. Germline V gene lookup returns CDR1 SGHAT and CDR2 FQNNGV. With 5 bases removed from V and 2 bases from J, the gap between germline ends came to 11 bases. The CDR3 DNA is TGTGCCAGCAGCGTGCTAGCGTTCACAGATACGCAGTATTTT. Amino acids: CASSVLAFTDTQYF.

The CDR3 nucleotides are TGCGCCAGCAGCCCGTCGACTAGCGGGAGCTCCTACAATGAGCAGTTCTTC. This encodes CASSPSTSGSSYNEQFF. J is TRBJ2-1 and V is TRBV5-1, with TRBD2 identical over 12 bases. Losses at the gene ends were 4 bases for V and 0 bases for J; bases not matched to a gene: 5. The germline V gene has CDR1 SGHRS and CDR2 YFSETQ. The CDR3 length is 17 residues.

This clonotype was counted between two and nine times. The genes are TRBV30 and TRBJ1-3; D not resolved. This CDR3 spans 15 amino acids. The germline CDR1 and CDR2 sequences are GTSNPN and SVGIG (reference sequence). Trimming took 0 bases from V and 0 from J, leaving 9 bases between them. In DNA form, the CDR3 reads TGTGCCTGGAGTGTAGGGCAGTCCTCTGGAAACACCATATATTTT. Amino acids: CAWSVGQSSGNTIYF.

This clonotype was counted only a few times. The chain carries TRBV7-8 and TRBJ2-5; D ambiguous. Per the germline V gene, CDR1 is SGHVS and CDR2 is FQNEAQ. The CDR3 totals 13 residues. V lost 4 bases, J lost 3 bases, and 9 bases lay in between. The CDR3 reads CASSSAKKETQYF. The CDR3 coding sequence is TGTGCCAGCAGCTCCGCCAAGAAAGAGACCCAGTACTTC.

The J gene is TRBJ2-7, the V gene TRBV18; no reliable D call. Germline V gives CDR1 KGHSH, CDR2 LQKENI. The CDR3 consists of 15 residues. Trimming stripped 0 bases from V and 1 base from J, with 10 bases between. CDR3 sequence (DNA): TGTGCCAGCTCACCACCTAAAACAGAGTCCTACGAGCAGTACTTC. Encoded protein: CASSPPKTESYEQYF.

The chain links TRBV4-1 to TRBJ1-6; D gene ambiguous. Germline V gene sequence: CDR1 MGHRA, CDR2 YSYEKL. This CDR3 comprises 13 residues. V was shortened by 1 base and J by 10 bases, with 8 bases between the two germline ends. Here the CDR3 reads CASSQVLSSPLHF. DNA of the CDR3: TGCGCCAGCAGCCAAGTACTTAGCTCACCCCTCCACTTT.

The chain joins TRBV18 to TRBJ2-5, with unresolved D. Trimming took 3 bases from V and 2 from J, leaving 10 bases between them. Germline V gene sequence: CDR1 KGHSH, CDR2 LQKENI. CDR3 length: 14 amino acids. CDR3 sequence: CASSPPAVQETQYF. In DNA form, the CDR3 reads TGTGCCAGCTCACCTCCGGCAGTGCAAGAGACCCAGTACTTC.

Many counts were recorded for this clonotype. This chain joins TRBV7-2 and TRBJ1-1, with D unresolved. The CDR3 has 14 amino acids. Trimming stripped 2 bases from V and 5 bases from J, with 12 bases between. CDR1 and CDR2 (germline): SGHTA, FQGNSA. This CDR3 reads CASSLWGEGTEAFF. CDR3 coding DNA: TGTGCCAGCAGCTTATGGGGTGAGGGAACTGAAGCTTTCTTT.

This clonotype came up a few times. This rearrangement joins TRBV20-1 to TRBJ2-1, with D tentatively TRBD2 (6 bases). Germline CDR1 reads DFQATT; CDR2 reads SNEGSKA (reference sequence). The CDR3 sequence is 13 residues long. V was trimmed by 3 bases and J by 3 bases, leaving 9 bases between them. The CDR3 nucleotides are TGCAGTGCTAGCGGGCGGGACTACAATGAGCAGTTCTTC. Translated, it gives CSASGRDYNEQFF.

This clonotype was observed many times. This chain uses TRBV12-3 or TRBV12-4 with TRBJ2-5; the D is unclear. The CDR3 length is 12 residues. Between the trimmed V and J ends, which lost 5 bases and 5 bases, there was a span of 9 bases. The CDR3 protein is CASSHPPETQYF. In DNA form, the CDR3 reads TGTGCCAGCAGTCACCCACCCGAGACCCAGTACTTC.

This clonotype has only a few counts. The chain links TRBV5-4 to TRBJ2-2; D gene unclear. Germline assignment: CDR1 SGHNT and CDR2 YYREEE (reference sequence). This CDR3 is 17 amino acids long. The V end lost 1 base, the J end lost 0 bases, and 13 bases lay between the germline ends. The CDR3 sequence is CASSLSVAAANTGELFF. DNA for the CDR3: TGTGCCAGCAGCTTGAGCGTGGCAGCCGCGAACACCGGGGAGCTGTTTTTT. Full variable domain (missing parts from reference TRBV5-4 and TRBJ2-2): ETGVTQSPTHLIKTRGQQVTLRCSSQSGHNTVSWYQQALGQGPQFIFQYYREEENGRGNFPPRFSGLQFPNYSSELNVNALELDDSALYLCASSLSVAAANTGELFFGEGSRLTVL.

The V gene is TRBV5-1, the J gene TRBJ2-7; 7 nucleotides agree with TRBD1. The germline V gene encodes CDR1 SGHRS and CDR2 YFSETQ. The V segment lost 2 bases and the J segment 6 bases; nucleotides outside the gene matches: 5. The CDR3 totals 13 residues. The DNA for the CDR3 is TGCGCCAGCAGCTTTGGGACAGTTTCCGAGCAGTACTTC. It encodes CASSFGTVSEQYF. The variable domain in full, with the rest retrieved from reference TRBV5-1 and TRBJ2-7, is KAGVTQTPRYLIKTRGQQVTLSCSPISGHRSVSWYQQTPGQGLQFLFEYFSETQRNKGNFPGRFSGRQFSNSRSEMNVSTLELGDSALYLCASSFGTVSEQYFGPGTRLTVT.

In its sample, this clonotype was seen many times. The genes are TRBV11-2 and TRBJ2-2; D gene ambiguous. Germline CDR1 SGHAT, CDR2 FQNNGV. Trimming pared 4 bases from V and 6 bases from J, leaving 15 bases between. This CDR3 has 15 amino acids. The CDR3 nucleotides are TGTGCCAGCAGCTCCGGCACGGTCGGCGCCGGGGAGCTGTTTTTT. Translated: CASSSGTVGAGELFF.

V and J are TRBV24-1 and TRBJ1-5, with D uncertain. CDR3 size: 14 residues. Germline assignment: CDR1 KGHDR and CDR2 SFDVKD. Trimming cost V 10 bases and J 3 bases, with 15 bases left between them. CDR3 sequence: CATSHAGLNQPQHF. CDR3 nucleotide sequence: TGTGCCACTTCTCACGCCGGGCTCAATCAGCCCCAGCATTTT.

This clonotype was found a few times. The chain joins TRBV12-3 or TRBV12-4 to TRBJ2-7; TRBD2 might be the D (6 bases). Trimming pared 6 bases from V and 7 bases from J, leaving 22 bases between. This CDR3 region has 15 residues. The CDR3 region is CASRGTGTPRWEQYF. CDR3 DNA: TGTGCCAGCAGGGGAACCGGGACTCCCCGCTGGGAGCAGTACTTC.

Comment on this clonotype: At one end, the junction sequence differs from germline, possibly due to a read error. The chain links TRBV14 to TRBJ1-4; weak D call: TRBD1 (6 bases). Germline V lookup: CDR1 SGHDN, CDR2 FVKESK. This CDR3 has 16 amino acids. CDR3 in DNA: TGTACCAGCAGCCAAGTGCGCCCGGACAGCAATGAAAAACTGTTTTTT. Translated: CTSSQVRPDSNEKLFF.

The table lists this clonotype with a few counts. V usage is TRBV19 and J usage is TRBJ1-4; D is unclear. The CDR3 runs to 14 residues. CDR1 and CDR2 from the germline V gene are LNHDA and SQIVND (reference sequence). V gave up 7 bases and J gave up 7 bases, with 16 bases separating them. CDR3 residues: CASTPQVGVEKLFF. The CDR3 DNA reads TGTGCCAGTACGCCCCAAGTCGGGGTTGAAAAACTGTTTTTT.

This clonotype was seen repeatedly, ten times or more. The chain links TRBV20-1 to TRBJ2-5, with 7 bases fitting TRBD1. With 2 bases clipped from V and 5 bases from J, the junction kept 8 bases outside the gene matches. CDR3 length equals 14 residues. Germline-derived CDR1 and CDR2 are DFQATT and SNEGSKA (reference sequence). CDR3 sequence reads: CSARRDSTPETQYF. The DNA for the CDR3 is TGCAGTGCTAGAAGGGACAGCACGCCCGAGACCCAGTACTTC.

This clonotype occurred a few times. The chain has TRBV28 and TRBJ2-1, with 8 bases identical to TRBD1. V was pared by 7 bases and J by 4 bases, with 6 bases of the junction left unmatched. This CDR3 is 14 amino acids long. Germline-derived CDR1 and CDR2 are MDHEN and SYDVKM. CDR3 DNA: TGTGCCAGCATACCGGGACAGGTATACAATGAGCAGTTCTTC. Amino acid sequence: CASIPGQVYNEQFF.

V gene TRBV20-1 combines with J gene TRBJ2-5; TRBD2 matches 10 bases. V shed 5 bases and J 3 bases; nucleotides not matched to a gene: 9. The CDR3 has 15 residues. Germline assignment: CDR1 DFQATT and CDR2 SNEGSKA (reference sequence). CDR3 amino acids: CSALPPSGRKETQYF. CDR3 sequence (DNA): TGCAGTGCTCTACCCCCTAGCGGGAGAAAAGAGACCCAGTACTTC.

The rearrangement uses TRBV12-3 or TRBV12-4 and TRBJ2-1; no clear D. The CDR3 is 12 amino acids. With 6 bases removed from V and 8 bases from J, the gap between germline ends came to 11 bases. CDR3 nucleotides: TGTGCCAGCAGGACGATTGAGGATGAGCAGTTCTTC. Protein product: CASRTIEDEQFF.

This clonotype showed up many times. V and J are TRBV29-1 and TRBJ2-1, with D perhaps TRBD1 (6 bases). The CDR3 spans 14 residues. Germline loops: CDR1 SQVTM, CDR2 ANQGSEA. V was shortened by 6 bases and J by 12 bases, with 24 bases between the two germline ends. CDR3 protein: CSVGTDSPLSGQFF. The CDR3 coding sequence is TGCAGCGTGGGAACGGACAGTCCTCTCTCGGGGCAGTTCTTC.

The table lists this clonotype with many counts. The chain employs TRBV6-5 and TRBJ2-7; the D gene could be TRBD1 or TRBD2 (7 bases each). CDR3 length: 15 amino acids. CDR1 and CDR2 (germline): MNHEY, SVGAGI. With 4 bases removed from V and 2 bases from J, the gap between germline ends came to 15 bases. The DNA of the CDR3 is TGTGCCAGCAGTTCCCTACAGGGGAGGGCCTACGAGCAGTACTTC. It codes for CASSSLQGRAYEQYF.

This clonotype has a count of ten or more. The V gene is TRBV12-3 or TRBV12-4, the J gene TRBJ1-1; possibly TRBD1 for D (6 bases). The CDR3 extends over 16 amino acids. Trimming took off 3 bases at V and 11 bases at J, with 25 bases between the two ends. CDR3 in DNA: TGTGCCAGCAGTTTGAAGGTCGCGACAGGAGACGGGGATGCTTTCTTT. Amino acids: CASSLKVATGDGDAFF.

The chain combines TRBV20-1 with TRBJ2-3; 8 positions match TRBD2. The CDR3 extends over 16 amino acids. Losses at the gene ends were 0 bases for V and 3 bases for J; bases not matched to a gene: 8. Germline values: CDR1 DFQATT, CDR2 SNEGSKA (reference sequence). CDR3 in DNA: TGCAGTGCTAGAGATTGGACGGGGGGGAGTACAGATACGCAGTATTTT. Its translation is CSARDWTGGSTDTQYF.

The chain carries TRBV5-1 and TRBJ1-1; D is possibly TRBD1 (6 bases). In germline, CDR1 is SGHRS, CDR2 YFSETQ. This CDR3 contains 16 residues. V dropped 3 bases and J dropped 1 base, with 16 bases sitting between them. CDR3 DNA: TGCGCCAGCAGCTCCCGGGACACGATAACGAACACTGAAGCTTTCTTT. This encodes CASSSRDTITNTEAFF.

This clonotype was counted only a few times. The chain couples TRBV5-1 to TRBJ2-5, with 7 bases fitting TRBD1. Germline V gene lookup returns CDR1 SGHRS and CDR2 YFSETQ. The junction had 16 bases not matched to a gene; V was cut back by 0 bases and J by 5 bases. The CDR3 length is 18 residues. The CDR3 nucleotides are TGCGCCAGCAGCTTGGATCTCATCACACAGGGGAAATGGGAGACCCAGTACTTC. Amino acid sequence: CASSLDLITQGKWETQYF.

Comments on this clonotype: A read error may produce the germline difference seen at one junction end. The gene calls are TRBV9 and TRBJ1-5, with a possible D match to TRBD1 (5 bases). Per the germline V gene, CDR1 is SGDLS and CDR2 is YYNGEE. The CDR3 is made up of 15 amino acids. The CDR3 DNA reads TGTGCCAGCAGCGTAGCAGGGACGAGCAATCAGCCCCAGCAATTT. This translates into CASSVAGTSNQPQQF.

Only a few counts were recorded for this clonotype. V is TRBV27 and J is TRBJ2-3; 8 nucleotides line up with TRBD2. The germline CDR1 and CDR2 sequences are MNHEY and SMNVEV (reference sequence). V shed 5 bases, J shed 4 bases, and the junction held 5 bases outside the gene matches. The CDR3 length is 14 residues. CDR3 in amino acids: CASSQPGGPDTQYF. For the CDR3, the DNA is TGTGCCAGCAGTCAACCGGGAGGGCCAGATACGCAGTATTTT.

There are many counts of this clonotype. V gene TRBV2 combines with J gene TRBJ2-3, with 10 bases fitting TRBD2. The CDR3 has 15 residues. Unmatched junction bases numbered 7, after V lost 7 bases and J lost 3 bases. The germline V gene encodes CDR1 SNHLY and CDR2 FYNNEI. The CDR3 is CASKPSSGRTDTQYF. The CDR3 nucleotides are TGTGCCAGCAAGCCTTCTAGCGGGAGAACAGATACGCAGTATTTT.

The V call is TRBV29-1, the J call TRBJ2-6; D remains unclear. This CDR3 comprises 16 residues. Germline values: CDR1 SQVTM, CDR2 ANQGSEA. The V gene lost 7 bases and the J gene lost 0 bases, with 16 bases spanning the gap. The CDR3 nucleotides read TGCAGCGCCCTGACCCCTTTGCGCTCTGGGGCCAACGTCCTGACTTTC. As protein: CSALTPLRSGANVLTF.

This clonotype was detected only a few times. The chain joins TRBV13 to TRBJ2-5; D remains unclear. Deletions cut 4 bases from V and 1 base from J, with 10 bases between. Germline CDR1 and CDR2: PRHDT and FYEKMQ (reference sequence). This CDR3 has 14 amino acids. DNA for the CDR3: TGTGCCAGCAGCTCGATGGAAGGCCAAGAGACCCAGTACTTC. Protein sequence: CASSSMEGQETQYF.